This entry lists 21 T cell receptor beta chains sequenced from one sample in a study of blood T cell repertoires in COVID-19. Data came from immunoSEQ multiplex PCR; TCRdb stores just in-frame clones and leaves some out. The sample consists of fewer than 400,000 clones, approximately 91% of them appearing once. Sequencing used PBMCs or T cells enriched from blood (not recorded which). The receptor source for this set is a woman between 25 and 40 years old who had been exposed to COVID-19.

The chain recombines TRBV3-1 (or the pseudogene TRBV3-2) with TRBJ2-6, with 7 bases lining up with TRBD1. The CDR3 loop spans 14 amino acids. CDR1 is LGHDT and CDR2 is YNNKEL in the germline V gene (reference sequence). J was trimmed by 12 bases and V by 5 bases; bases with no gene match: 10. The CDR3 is CASSSTDRVPVLTF. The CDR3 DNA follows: TGTGCCAGCAGCTCGACTGACAGGGTGCCCGTCCTGACTTTC.

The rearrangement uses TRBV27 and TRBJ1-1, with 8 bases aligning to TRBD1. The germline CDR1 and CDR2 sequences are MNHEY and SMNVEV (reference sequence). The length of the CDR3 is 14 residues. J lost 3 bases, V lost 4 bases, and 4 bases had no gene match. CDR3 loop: CASSSTGGDTEAFF. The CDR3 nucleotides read TGTGCCAGCAGTTCAACAGGGGGGGACACTGAAGCTTTCTTT.

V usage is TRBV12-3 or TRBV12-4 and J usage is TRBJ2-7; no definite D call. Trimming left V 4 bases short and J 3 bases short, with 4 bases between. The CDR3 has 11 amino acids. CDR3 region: CASSYSYEQYF. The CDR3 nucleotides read TGTGCCAGCAGTTATAGCTACGAGCAGTACTTC.

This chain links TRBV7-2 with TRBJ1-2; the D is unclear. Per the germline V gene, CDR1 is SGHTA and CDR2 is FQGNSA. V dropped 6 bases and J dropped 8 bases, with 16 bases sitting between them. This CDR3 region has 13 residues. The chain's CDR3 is CASRLSGSLGYTF. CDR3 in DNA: TGTGCCAGCAGGTTGTCGGGGTCATTAGGCTACACCTTC. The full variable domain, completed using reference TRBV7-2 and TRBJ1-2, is GAGVSQSPSNKVTEKGKDVELRCDPISGHTALYWYRQSLGQGLEFLIYFQGNSAPDKSGLPSDRFSAERTGGSVSTLTIQRTQQEDSAVYLCASRLSGSLGYTFGSGTRLTVV.

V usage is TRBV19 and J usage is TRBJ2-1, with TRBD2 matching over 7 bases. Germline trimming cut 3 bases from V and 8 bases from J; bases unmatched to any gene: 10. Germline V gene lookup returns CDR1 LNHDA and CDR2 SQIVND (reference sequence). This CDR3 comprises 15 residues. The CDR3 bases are TGTGCCAGTAGTATTCAACGGGGGGTGGTCTATGAGCAGTTCTTC. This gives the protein CASSIQRGVVYEQFF. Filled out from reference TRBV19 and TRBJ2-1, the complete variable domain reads DGGITQSPKYLFRKEGQNVTLSCEQNLNHDAMYWYRQDPGQGLRLIYYSQIVNDFQKGDIAEGYSVSREKKESFPLTVTSAQKNPTAFYLCASSIQRGVVYEQFFGPGTRLTVL.

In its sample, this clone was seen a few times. The CDR3 loop is CASSQKNEDYGYTF. The CDR3 DNA is TGTGCCAGCTCACAAAAAAACGAGGACTATGGCTACACCTTC. J is TRBJ1-2 and V is TRBV18, with D uncertain. This CDR3 comprises 14 residues. The V gene lost 4 bases and the J gene lost 3 bases, with 12 bases spanning the gap. The germline CDR1 and CDR2 sequences are KGHSH and LQKENI.

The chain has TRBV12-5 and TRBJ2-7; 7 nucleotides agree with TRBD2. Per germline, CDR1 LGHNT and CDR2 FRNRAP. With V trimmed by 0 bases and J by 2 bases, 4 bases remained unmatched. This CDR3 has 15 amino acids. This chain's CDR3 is CASGLVGGVAYEQYF. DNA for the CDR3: TGTGCTAGTGGTTTGGTGGGGGGGGTCGCCTACGAGCAGTACTTC.

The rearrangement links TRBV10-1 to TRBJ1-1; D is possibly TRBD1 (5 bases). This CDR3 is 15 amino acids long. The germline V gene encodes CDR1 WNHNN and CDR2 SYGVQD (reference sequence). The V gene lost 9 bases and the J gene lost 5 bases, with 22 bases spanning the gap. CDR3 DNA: TGCGCCAGTGAAGGGAGGGGCCCGTTTTGTACTGAAGCTTTCTTT. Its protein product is CASEGRGPFCTEAFF.

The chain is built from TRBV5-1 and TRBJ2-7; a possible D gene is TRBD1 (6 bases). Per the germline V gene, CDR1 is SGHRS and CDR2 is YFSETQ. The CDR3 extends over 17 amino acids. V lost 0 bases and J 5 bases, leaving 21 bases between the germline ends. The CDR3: CASSLGAGANLIDEQYF. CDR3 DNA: TGCGCCAGCAGCTTGGGGGCAGGGGCCAATTTAATCGACGAGCAGTACTTC.

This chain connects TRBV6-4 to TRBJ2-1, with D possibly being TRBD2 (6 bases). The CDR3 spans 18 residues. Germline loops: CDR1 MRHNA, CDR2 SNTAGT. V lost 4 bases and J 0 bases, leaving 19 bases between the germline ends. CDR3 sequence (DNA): TGTGCCAGCAGTGTCCATTCTCCAGGGACTGGCTCCTACAATGAGCAGTTCTTC. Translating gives CASSVHSPGTGSYNEQFF.

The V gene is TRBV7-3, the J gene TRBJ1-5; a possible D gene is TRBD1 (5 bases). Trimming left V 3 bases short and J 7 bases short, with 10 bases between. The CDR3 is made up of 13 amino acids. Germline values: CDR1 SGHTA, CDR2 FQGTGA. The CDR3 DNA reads TGTGCCAGCAGCTTGAGACAGTCCCAGCCCCAGCATTTT. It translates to CASSLRQSQPQHF.

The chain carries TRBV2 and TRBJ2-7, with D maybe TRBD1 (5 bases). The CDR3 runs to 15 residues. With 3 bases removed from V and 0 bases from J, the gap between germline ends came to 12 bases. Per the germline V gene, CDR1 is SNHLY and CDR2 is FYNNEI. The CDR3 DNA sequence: TGTGCCAGCAGTGAGGGGCTCACCCGCTCCTACGAGCAGTACTTC. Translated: CASSEGLTRSYEQYF.

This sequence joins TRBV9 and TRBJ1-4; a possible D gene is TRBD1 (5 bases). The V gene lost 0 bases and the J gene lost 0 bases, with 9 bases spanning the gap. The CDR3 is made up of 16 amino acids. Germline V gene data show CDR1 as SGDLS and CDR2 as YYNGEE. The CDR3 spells CASSVATGATNEKLFF. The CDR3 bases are TGTGCCAGCAGCGTAGCAACGGGGGCAACTAATGAAAAACTGTTTTTT.

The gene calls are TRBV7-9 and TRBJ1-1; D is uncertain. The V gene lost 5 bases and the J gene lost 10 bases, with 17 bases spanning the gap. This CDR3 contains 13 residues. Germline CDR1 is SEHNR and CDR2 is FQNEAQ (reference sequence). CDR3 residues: CASSPSSDRGAFF. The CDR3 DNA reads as TGTGCCAGCAGCCCTAGTAGCGACCGAGGAGCTTTCTTT.

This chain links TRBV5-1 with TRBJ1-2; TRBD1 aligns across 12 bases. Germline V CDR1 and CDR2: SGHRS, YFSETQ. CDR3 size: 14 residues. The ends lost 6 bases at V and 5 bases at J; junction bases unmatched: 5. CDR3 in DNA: TGCGCCAGCACCTGGGACAGGGGGCCGTATGGCTACACCTTC. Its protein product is CASTWDRGPYGYTF. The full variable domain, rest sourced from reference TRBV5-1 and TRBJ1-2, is KAGVTQTPRYLIKTRGQQVTLSCSPISGHRSVSWYQQTPGQGLQFLFEYFSETQRNKGNFPGRFSGRQFSNSRSEMNVSTLELGDSALYLCASTWDRGPYGYTFGSGTRLTVV.

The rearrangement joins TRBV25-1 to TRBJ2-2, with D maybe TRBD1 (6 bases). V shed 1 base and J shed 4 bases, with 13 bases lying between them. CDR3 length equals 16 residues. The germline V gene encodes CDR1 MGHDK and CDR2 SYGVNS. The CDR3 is CASSEWPGDPTGELFF. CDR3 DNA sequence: TGTGCCAGCAGTGAATGGCCAGGGGACCCCACCGGGGAGCTGTTTTTT. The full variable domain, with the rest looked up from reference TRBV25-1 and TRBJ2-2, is EADIYQTPRYLVIGTGKKITLECSQTMGHDKMYWYQQDPGMELHLIHYSYGVNSTEKGDLSSESTVSRIRTEHFPLTLESARPSHTSQYLCASSEWPGDPTGELFFGEGSRLTVL.

CDR3 sequence reads: CASSLRTSGGPYEQYF. CDR3 nucleotides: TGTGCCAGCAGCCTCCGGACTAGCGGGGGGCCCTACGAGCAGTACTTC. The chain couples TRBV4-2 to TRBJ2-7; 14 bases match TRBD2. The germline V gene has CDR1 LGHNA and CDR2 YNFKEQ. This CDR3 comprises 16 residues. The V and J ends lost 4 bases and 2 bases, in that order; junction bases with no gene match: 4.

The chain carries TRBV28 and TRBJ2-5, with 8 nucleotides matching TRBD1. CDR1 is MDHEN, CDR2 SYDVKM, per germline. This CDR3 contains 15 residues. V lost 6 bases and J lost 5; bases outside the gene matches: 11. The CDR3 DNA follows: TGTGCCAGCAGAAGGACAGGGATCCCCAACGAGACCCAGTACTTC. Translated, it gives CASRRTGIPNETQYF.

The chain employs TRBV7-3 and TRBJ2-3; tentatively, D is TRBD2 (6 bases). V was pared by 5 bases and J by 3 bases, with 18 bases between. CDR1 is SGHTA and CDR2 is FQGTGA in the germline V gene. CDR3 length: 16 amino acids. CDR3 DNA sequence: TGTGCCAGCAGCAAGGGGACTTCCAGGGTAACAGATACGCAGTATTTT. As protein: CASSKGTSRVTDTQYF.

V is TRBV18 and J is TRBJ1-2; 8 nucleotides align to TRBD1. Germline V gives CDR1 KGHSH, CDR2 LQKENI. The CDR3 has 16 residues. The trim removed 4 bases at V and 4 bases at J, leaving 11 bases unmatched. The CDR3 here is CASSLLGAGGSYGYTF. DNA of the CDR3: TGTGCCAGCTCACTCCTAGGGGCAGGGGGCAGCTATGGCTACACCTTC.

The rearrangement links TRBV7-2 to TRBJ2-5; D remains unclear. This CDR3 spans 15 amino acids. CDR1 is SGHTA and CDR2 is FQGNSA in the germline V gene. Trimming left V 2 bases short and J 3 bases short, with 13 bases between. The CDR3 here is CASSLFALFKETQYF. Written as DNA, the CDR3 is TGTGCCAGCAGCTTATTTGCACTATTCAAAGAGACCCAGTACTTC.